These 15 T cell receptor beta chains were sequenced from one sample in a study of cytomegalovirus exposure and HLA in healthy donors. With 60 Vbeta and 13 Jbeta primers, the PCR was carried out. TCRdb's table, derived via immunoSEQ multiplex PCR, lists solely in-frame clones and lacks some. The repertoire includes approximately 170,000 clones, more than 60% of them detected once, and around 7% sits in the top ten. Sequencing was performed on PBMCs. These TCRs come from a woman between 35 and 50 years old in good health and CMV-seropositive.

This clone was counted only a few times. The chain couples TRBV6-1 to TRBJ1-5; TRBD1 agrees at 8 bases. The CDR3 has 16 amino acids. With V trimmed by 2 bases and J by 1 base, 4 bases remained unmatched. Looked up from germline, CDR1 is MNHNS and CDR2 is SASEGT. The CDR3 DNA sequence: TGTGCCAGCAGTGAATCAGGGGGCGCGAGCAATCAGCCCCAGCATTTT. Translating it yields CASSESGGASNQPQHF.

J is TRBJ2-2 and V is TRBV5-4; 13 bases line up with TRBD2. Germline trimming cut 0 bases from V and 7 bases from J; bases unmatched to any gene: 3. The CDR3 sequence is 16 residues long. From germline, CDR1 is SGHNT and CDR2 YYREEE (reference sequence). The CDR3 reads CASSLGLAGGGGELFF. DNA of the CDR3: TGTGCCAGCAGCTTGGGACTAGCGGGGGGCGGCGGGGAGCTGTTTTTT.

V is TRBV5-1 and J is TRBJ1-4; TRBD1 aligns across 9 bases. Germline trimming cut 3 bases from V and 4 bases from J; bases unmatched to any gene: 10. This CDR3 is 17 amino acids long. CDR1 and CDR2 from the germline V gene are SGHRS and YFSETQ. CDR3 sequence reads: CASSSGTGKGINEKLFF. The CDR3 DNA reads TGCGCCAGCAGCTCGGGGACAGGGAAAGGGATTAATGAAAAACTGTTTTTT.

A remark on this clone: An end of the junction does not agree with germline; a read error may underlie this. The chain has TRBV30 and TRBJ2-7; 7 nucleotides align to TRBD1. The CDR3 extends over 11 amino acids. Germline lookup yields CDR1 GTSNPN and CDR2 SVGIG (reference sequence). CDR3 nucleotide sequence: TGTGCCTGGCCGCCCGGGACAGCGATCATCTTC. This codes for CAWPPGTAIIF.

The chain joins TRBV4-3 to TRBJ1-2; 7 bases fit TRBD1. Germline CDR1 is LGHNA and CDR2 is YSLEER. This CDR3 comprises 20 residues. Germline trimming cut 0 bases from V and 0 bases from J; bases unmatched to any gene: 16. This CDR3 is CASSQDVGPGGMLANYGYTF. CDR3 coding DNA: TGCGCCAGCAGCCAAGATGTGGGGCCAGGGGGTATGTTAGCTAACTATGGCTACACCTTC.

In its sample, this clone was seen once. The V gene is TRBV11-1, the J gene TRBJ2-7; D unresolved. The germline CDR1 and CDR2 sequences are SGHAT and FQDESV (reference sequence). Trimming left V 0 bases short and J 9 bases short, with 15 bases between. The CDR3 consists of 14 residues. The CDR3 here is CASSLAGPLHGQYF. DNA of the CDR3: TGTGCCAGCAGCTTAGCTGGGCCGCTCCACGGGCAGTACTTC.

The rearrangement links TRBV30 to TRBJ2-4, with 13 bases identical to TRBD2. CDR3 length: 14 residues. V lost 3 bases, J lost 7 bases, and 3 bases stayed unmatched. Germline V gene lookup returns CDR1 GTSNPN and CDR2 SVGIG (reference sequence). Written as DNA, the CDR3 is TGTGCCTGGAGGACTAGCGGGGGGACGAACATTCAGTACTTC. It translates to CAWRTSGGTNIQYF.

This chain uses TRBV30 with TRBJ2-2; tentatively, D is TRBD1 (6 bases). V lost 3 bases, J lost 0 bases, and 14 bases lay in between. Germline-derived CDR1 and CDR2 are GTSNPN and SVGIG (reference sequence). The length of the CDR3 is 16 residues. The CDR3 nucleotides are TGTGCCTGGAGCACCGACAGGACCACGAACACCGGGGAGCTGTTTTTT. Translated, it gives CAWSTDRTTNTGELFF.

This sequence joins TRBV19 and TRBJ1-2; maybe TRBD1 (5 bases). CDR1 LNHDA and CDR2 SQIVND come from the germline V gene (reference sequence). The CDR3 is made up of 16 amino acids. The V end lost 8 bases, the J end lost 4 bases, and 23 bases lay between the germline ends. The CDR3, as DNA: TGTGCCAGTTCAGGCTTGGGGCGACTGGAGGGCTATGGCTACACCTTC. Translated, it gives CASSGLGRLEGYGYTF.

This clone appeared once. This chain joins TRBV7-2 and TRBJ1-1; 7 nucleotides agree with TRBD1. Trimming removed 3 bases from V and 4 bases from J; junction bases left unmatched: 5. This CDR3 is 14 amino acids long. The V gene's germline CDR1 is SGHTA and CDR2 FQGNSA. CDR3 sequence (DNA): TGTGCCAGCAGCTTTTCAAGACAGGGCACTGAAGCTTTCTTT. It is translated as CASSFSRQGTEAFF.

A few counts support this clone. J is TRBJ2-7 and V is TRBV7-2, with D perhaps matching TRBD1 (6 bases). The CDR3 is 12 amino acids. Trimming removed 5 bases from V and 6 bases from J, with 11 bases in between. Looked up from germline, CDR1 is SGHTA and CDR2 is FQGNSA. CDR3 region: CASSPTGLEQYF. CDR3 sequence (DNA): TGTGCCAGCAGCCCAACAGGGCTCGAGCAGTACTTC.

The CDR3 nucleotides read TGCGCCAGCAGCTGGACTAGCGGGGTGTCAGATACGCAGTATTTT. Residues: CASSWTSGVSDTQYF. The chain combines TRBV5-1 with TRBJ2-3; 12 nucleotides line up with TRBD2. The V and J ends lost 3 bases and 4 bases, in that order; junction bases with no gene match: 3. The CDR3 length is 15 residues. Germline-derived CDR1 and CDR2 are SGHRS and YFSETQ.

The chain links TRBV10-3 to TRBJ1-5; D is possibly TRBD1 (6 bases). Trimming pared 10 bases from V and 3 bases from J, leaving 19 bases between. The CDR3 totals 15 residues. Germline V gene lookup returns CDR1 ENHRY and CDR2 SYGVKD. In DNA, the CDR3 is TGTGCCACGGGGGGCTTAGGGACGTCCAATCAGCCCCAGCATTTT. Translated, it gives CATGGLGTSNQPQHF.

The chain carries TRBV27 and TRBJ1-4; 7 bases align to TRBD1. This CDR3 spans 13 amino acids. Germline V gene sequence: CDR1 MNHEY, CDR2 SMNVEV (reference sequence). The trim removed 6 bases at V and 10 bases at J, leaving 8 bases unmatched. CDR3 residues: CASSQGTVGKLFF. CDR3 DNA: TGTGCCAGCAGCCAAGGGACAGTGGGAAAACTGTTTTTT.

The V gene is TRBV2, the J gene TRBJ1-2, with D perhaps TRBD1 (5 bases). The CDR3 totals 13 residues. V dropped 8 bases and J dropped 3 bases, with 13 bases sitting between them. The germline CDR1 and CDR2 sequences are SNHLY and FYNNEI. CDR3 protein: CASGRGDYYGYTF. The DNA of the CDR3 is TGTGCCAGCGGGAGGGGCGACTACTATGGCTACACCTTC.